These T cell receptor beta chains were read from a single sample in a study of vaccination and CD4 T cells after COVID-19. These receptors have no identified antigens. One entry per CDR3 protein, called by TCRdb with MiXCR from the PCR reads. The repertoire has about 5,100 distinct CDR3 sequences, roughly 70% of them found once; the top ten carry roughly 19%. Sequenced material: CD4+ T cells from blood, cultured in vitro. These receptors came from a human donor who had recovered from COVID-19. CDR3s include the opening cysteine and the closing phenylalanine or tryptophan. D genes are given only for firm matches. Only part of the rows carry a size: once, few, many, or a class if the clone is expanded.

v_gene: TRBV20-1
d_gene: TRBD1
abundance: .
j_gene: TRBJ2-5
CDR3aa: CSAREPGQGGEAQYF
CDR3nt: TGCAGTGCTAGAGAACCGGGACAGGGAGGGGAGGCCCAGTACTTC

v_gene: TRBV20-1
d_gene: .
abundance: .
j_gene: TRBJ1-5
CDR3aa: CSAQDRLLGGYQPQHF
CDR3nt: TGCAGTGCCCAGGACCGTCTTTTAGGGGGGTATCAGCCCCAGCATTTT

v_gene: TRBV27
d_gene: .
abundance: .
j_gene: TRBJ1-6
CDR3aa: CASSEDTRYSPLHF
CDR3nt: TGTGCCAGCAGCGAAGACACGAGATATTCACCCCTCCACTTT

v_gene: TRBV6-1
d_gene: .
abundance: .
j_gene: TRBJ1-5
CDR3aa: CASSTDRNQPQHF
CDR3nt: TGTGCCAGCAGTACAGACCGCAATCAGCCCCAGCATTTT

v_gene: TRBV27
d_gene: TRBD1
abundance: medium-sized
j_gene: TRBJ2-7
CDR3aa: CASSRRTGQLSYEQYF
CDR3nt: TGTGCCAGCAGTAGAAGAACGGGACAGCTCTCCTACGAGCAGTACTTC

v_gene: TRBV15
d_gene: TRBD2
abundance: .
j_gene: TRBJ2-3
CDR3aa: CATSRPGSPGGSTDTQYF
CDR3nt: TGTGCCACCAGCAGACCCGGATCCCCCGGGGGGAGCACAGATACGCAGTATTTT

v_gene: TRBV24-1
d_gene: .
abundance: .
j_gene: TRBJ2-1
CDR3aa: CATSASDGNNEQFF
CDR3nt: TGTGCCACCAGTGCCTCGGACGGGAACAATGAGCAGTTCTTC

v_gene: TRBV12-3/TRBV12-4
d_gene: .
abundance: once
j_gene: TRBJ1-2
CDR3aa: CASTRRGAPSYGYTF
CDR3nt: TGTGCCAGCACCCGGAGGGGGGCTCCGTCTTATGGCTACACCTTC

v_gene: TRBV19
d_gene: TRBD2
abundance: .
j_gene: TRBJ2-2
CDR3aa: CASTQTRGVVDVTGELFF
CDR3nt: TGTGCCAGTACTCAAACCCGGGGGGTAGTTGATGTAACCGGGGAGCTGTTTTTT

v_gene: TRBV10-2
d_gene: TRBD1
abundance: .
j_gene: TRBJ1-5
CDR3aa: CASSLGTGGIQPQHF
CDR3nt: TGCGCCAGCAGTCTGGGAACAGGGGGCATTCAGCCCCAGCATTTT

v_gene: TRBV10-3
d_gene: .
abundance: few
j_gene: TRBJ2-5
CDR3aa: CAISGAGAQETQYF
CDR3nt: TGTGCCATCAGTGGGGCGGGGGCCCAAGAGACCCAGTACTTC

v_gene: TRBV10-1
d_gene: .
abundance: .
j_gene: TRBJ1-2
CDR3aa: CASSAGTEGHGYTF
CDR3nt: TGCGCCAGCAGTGCCGGGACCGAAGGACATGGCTACACCTTC

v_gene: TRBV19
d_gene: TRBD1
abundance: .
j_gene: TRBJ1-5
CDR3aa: CASSLSTGASNQPQHF
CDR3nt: TGTGCCAGTAGTCTATCGACAGGGGCTAGCAATCAGCCCCAGCATTTT

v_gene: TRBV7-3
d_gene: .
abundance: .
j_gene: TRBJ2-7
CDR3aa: CASSYGDTSSYEQYF
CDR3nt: TGTGCCAGCAGCTACGGGGACACAAGCTCCTACGAGCAGTACTTC

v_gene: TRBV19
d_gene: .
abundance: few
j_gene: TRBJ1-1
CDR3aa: CASSIARTAMNTEAFF
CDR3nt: TGTGCCAGTAGTATAGCCCGGACCGCTATGAACACTGAAGCTTTCTTT

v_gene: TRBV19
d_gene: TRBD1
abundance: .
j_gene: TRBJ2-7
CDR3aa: CASNPTGTYEQYF
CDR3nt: TGTGCCAGTAACCCGACAGGGACCTACGAGCAGTACTTC

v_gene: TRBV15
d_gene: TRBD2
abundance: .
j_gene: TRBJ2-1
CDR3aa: CATSSGLAVYNEQFF
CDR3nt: TGTGCCACCAGCAGCGGACTAGCGGTGTACAATGAGCAGTTCTTC

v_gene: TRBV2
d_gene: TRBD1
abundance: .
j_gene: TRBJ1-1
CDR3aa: CASSELRQGLSEAFF
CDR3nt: TGTGCCAGCAGTGAACTTCGACAGGGTTTGTCTGAAGCTTTCTTT

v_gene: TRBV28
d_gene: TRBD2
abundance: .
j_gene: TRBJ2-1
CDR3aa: CASSLWEAGRYNEQFF
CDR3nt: TGTGCCAGCAGTTTATGGGAAGCGGGAAGGTACAATGAGCAGTTCTTC

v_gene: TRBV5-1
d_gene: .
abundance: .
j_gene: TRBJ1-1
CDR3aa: CASSFIEPGPKAFF
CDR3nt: TGCGCCAGCAGCTTTATCGAACCCGGGCCTAAAGCTTTCTTT

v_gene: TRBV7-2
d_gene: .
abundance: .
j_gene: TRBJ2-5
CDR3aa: CASSSPPRETQYF
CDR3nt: TGTGCCAGCAGTTCCCCCCCTAGAGAGACCCAGTACTTC

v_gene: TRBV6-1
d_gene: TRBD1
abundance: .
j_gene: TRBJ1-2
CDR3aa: CASSVGQRTMNYGYTF
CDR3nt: TGTGCCAGCAGTGTGGGACAGCGAACAATGAACTATGGCTACACCTTC

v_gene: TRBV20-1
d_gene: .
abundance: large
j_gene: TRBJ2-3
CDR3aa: CSSSGLAAHMADTQYF
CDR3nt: .

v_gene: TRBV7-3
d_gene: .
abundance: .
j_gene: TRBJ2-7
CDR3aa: CASSLNAGEQYF
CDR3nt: TGTGCCAGCAGCTTAAACGCCGGGGAGCAGTACTTC

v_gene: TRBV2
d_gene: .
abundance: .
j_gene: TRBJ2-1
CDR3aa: CASKIQGVVSNEQFF
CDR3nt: TGTGCCAGCAAAATACAGGGTGTGGTGAGCAATGAGCAGTTCTTC

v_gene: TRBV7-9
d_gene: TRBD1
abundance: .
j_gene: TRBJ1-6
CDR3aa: CASSQQGAHNSPLHF
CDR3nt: TGTGCCAGCAGCCAACAGGGGGCGCATAATTCACCCCTCCACTTT

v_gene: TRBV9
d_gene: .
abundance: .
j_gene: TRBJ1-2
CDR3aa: CASSVGGQGLYGYTF
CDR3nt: TGTGCCAGCAGCGTAGGCGGGCAGGGACTATATGGCTACACCTTC

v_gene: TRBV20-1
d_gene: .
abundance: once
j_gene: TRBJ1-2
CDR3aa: CSTRDAANYGYTF
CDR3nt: TGCAGTACTAGAGACGCAGCTAACTATGGCTACACCTTC

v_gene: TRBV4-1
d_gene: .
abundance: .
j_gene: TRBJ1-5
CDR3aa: CASSQDQGQPQHF
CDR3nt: TGCGCCAGCAGCCAAGATCAGGGTCAGCCCCAGCATTTT

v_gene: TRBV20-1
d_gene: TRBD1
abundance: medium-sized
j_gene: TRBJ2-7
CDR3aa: CSAPGQWTYEQYF
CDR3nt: TGCAGTGCTCCGGGACAGTGGACCTACGAGCAGTACTTC

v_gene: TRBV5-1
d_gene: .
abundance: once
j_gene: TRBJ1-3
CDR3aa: CASSLGSGNTIYF
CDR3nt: TGCGCCAGCAGCTTGGGCTCTGGAAACACCATATATTTT